The present TCR beta chain was sequenced within a study of T cell responses to AZD1222 COVID-19 vaccine. The protocol was immunoSEQ multiplex PCR, while the TCRdb copy is restricted to in-frame clones and leaves out a portion. The data contain over 70,000 clones, 60% to 85% of them seen just once; the ten biggest clones take up 27%. The germline CDR1 and CDR2 sequences are SGHAT and FQNNGV. V lost 5 bases, J lost 4 bases, and 18 bases lay in between. CDR3 size: 16 residues. In the case of this clone: No antigen is known for it.

General study points: The CD4 TCRs associated with vaccination extended across spike and predominated at 160-218 and 743-854. Without day 14 samples, only post-peak T cell repertoires were studied. In the spike-specific TCR repertoire, nearly half reportedly target unmutated variant regions. Among the donors, most were white British and more were female, and clonal diversity was possibly underestimated.

The rearrangement uses TRBV11-2 and TRBJ1-5, with D uncertain. Source: peripheral blood, taken 28 days after the second dose of the MenACWY control vaccine. The TCR sequence derives from an adult who received the MenACWY meningococcal vaccine as a control. As DNA, the CDR3 is TGTGCCAGCAGCCGCCTTGAGGGTCATAGTAATCAGCCCCAGCATTTT. This encodes CASSRLEGHSNQPQHF.